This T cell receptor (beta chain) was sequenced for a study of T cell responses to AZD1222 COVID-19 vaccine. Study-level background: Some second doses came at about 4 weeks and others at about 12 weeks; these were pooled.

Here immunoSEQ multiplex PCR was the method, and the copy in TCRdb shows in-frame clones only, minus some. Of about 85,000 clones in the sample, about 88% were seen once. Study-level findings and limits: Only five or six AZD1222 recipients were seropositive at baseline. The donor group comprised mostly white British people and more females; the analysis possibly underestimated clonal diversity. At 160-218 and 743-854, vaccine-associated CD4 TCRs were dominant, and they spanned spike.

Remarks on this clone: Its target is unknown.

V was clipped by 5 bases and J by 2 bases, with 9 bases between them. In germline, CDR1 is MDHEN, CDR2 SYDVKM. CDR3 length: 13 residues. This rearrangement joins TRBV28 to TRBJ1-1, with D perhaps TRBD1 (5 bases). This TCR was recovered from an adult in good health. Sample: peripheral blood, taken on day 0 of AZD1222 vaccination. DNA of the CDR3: TGTGCCAGCAGTCAGACAGCTAACACTGAAGCTTTCTTT. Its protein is CASSQTANTEAFF.